The sequence of this T cell receptor beta chain was determined in a study of cytomegalovirus exposure and HLA in healthy donors. Both 60 Vbeta primers and 13 Jbeta primers went into the PCR. The protocol was immunoSEQ multiplex PCR, while the TCRdb copy is restricted to in-frame clones and leaves out a portion. The sample records approximately 170,000 clones, 80% being singletons. The study, taken as a whole, reports: Reported findings show TCR beta sequences accurately forecast HLA-A and HLA-B alleles in most subjects.

Trimming left V 1 base short and J 3 bases short, with 13 bases between. Germline CDR1 is SGHTA and CDR2 is FQGNSA. The CDR3 is 15 residues long. About this clone itself: What it binds is not known.

The chain employs TRBV7-2 and TRBJ2-7, with a possible D match to TRBD1 (5 bases). The sequence came from a woman aged 50 to 60 in good health and CMV-seropositive. The sequenced material came from PBMCs. CDR3 coding DNA: TGTGCCAGCAGCTTAGTCCGACAGCCGCTCTACGAGCAGTACTTC. Residues: CASSLVRQPLYEQYF. The variable domain in full, with the rest retrieved from reference TRBV7-2 and TRBJ2-7, is GAGVSQSPSNKVTEKGKDVELRCDPISGHTALYWYRQSLGQGLEFLIYFQGNSAPDKSGLPSDRFSAERTGGSVSTLTIQRTQQEDSAVYLCASSLVRQPLYEQYFGPGTRLTVT.